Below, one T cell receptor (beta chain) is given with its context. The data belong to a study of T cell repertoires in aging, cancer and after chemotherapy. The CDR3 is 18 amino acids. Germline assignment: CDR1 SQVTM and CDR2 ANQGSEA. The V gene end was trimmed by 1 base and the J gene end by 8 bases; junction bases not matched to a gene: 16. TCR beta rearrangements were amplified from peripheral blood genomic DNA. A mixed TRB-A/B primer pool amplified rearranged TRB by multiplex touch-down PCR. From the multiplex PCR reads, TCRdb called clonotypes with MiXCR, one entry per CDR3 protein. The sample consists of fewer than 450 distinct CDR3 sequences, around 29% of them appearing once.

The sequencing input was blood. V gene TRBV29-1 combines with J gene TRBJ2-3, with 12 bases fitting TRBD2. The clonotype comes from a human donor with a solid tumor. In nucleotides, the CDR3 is TGCAGCGTTGAAGGGACTAGCGGGACGGAGACGGGGGGAGGTACGCAGTATTTT. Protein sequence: CSVEGTSGTETGGGTQYF.